Below are 29 T cell receptor beta chains sequenced from a single sample in a study of liver allograft versus peripheral blood T cells (dated by TCRdb to about 2020). The study in broad terms: The study compared the T cell receptor repertoires present in transplanted livers with the repertoires present in the peripheral blood of liver transplant recipients.

Reads for this sample came from an Illumina MiSeq. In-frame beta chains were kept once TCRdb had trimmed the public reads at Q25 with fastp and called clones with MiXCR. Entries that share a CDR3 protein sequence are merged under the most common genes and DNA. For this sample there are about 8,400 distinct CDR3 sequences; around 19% appear just once. The ten largest clones take up about 25% of the sample. The receptors derive from a human patient who had a liver transplant. A transplant means some T cells may be of graft donor rather than patient origin.

The table lists this clonotype with a few counts. The V gene is TRBV27, the J gene TRBJ1-2; 8 nucleotides agree with TRBD1. With V trimmed by 0 bases and J by 8 bases, 8 bases remained unmatched. This CDR3 has 15 amino acids. Per germline, CDR1 MNHEY and CDR2 SMNVEV (reference sequence). The CDR3 nucleotides are TGTGCCAGCAGTTTATCTCCGACAGGGGAGGACGGCTACACCTTC. It is translated as CASSLSPTGEDGYTF.

J is TRBJ1-2 and V is TRBV20-1; weak D call: TRBD1 (6 bases). The CDR3 contains 11 residues. Per the germline V gene, CDR1 is DFQATT and CDR2 is SNEGSKA (reference sequence). The V end was cut by 7 bases, the J end by 4 bases, with 10 bases between. The CDR3 reads CSVDSLYGYTF. The CDR3 DNA reads TGCAGTGTGGACAGTCTCTATGGCTACACCTTC.

There are many counts of this clonotype. The genes are TRBV7-9 and TRBJ1-1, with TRBD1 matching over 7 bases. V was pared by 5 bases and J by 0 bases, with 6 bases of the junction left unmatched. The germline V gene has CDR1 SEHNR and CDR2 FQNEAQ (reference sequence). The CDR3 extends over 15 amino acids. The CDR3 coding sequence is TGTGCCAGCAGCCACTCGACAGGGCTGAACACTGAAGCTTTCTTT. This gives the protein CASSHSTGLNTEAFF.

The chain is built from TRBV11-1 and TRBJ2-3; 11 nucleotides match TRBD1. Germline V CDR1 and CDR2: SGHAT, FQDESV (reference sequence). This CDR3 is 16 amino acids long. The ends lost 1 base at V and 3 bases at J; junction bases unmatched: 3. The CDR3: CASSLGTGGWTDTQYF. CDR3 coding DNA: TGTGCCAGCAGCTTAGGGACAGGGGGCTGGACAGATACGCAGTATTTT.

The CDR3 loop is CASSFSGDSYEQYF. The CDR3 nucleotides read TGTGCCAGCAGTTTCTCAGGGGACTCCTACGAGCAGTACTTC. This rearrangement joins TRBV12-3 or TRBV12-4 to TRBJ2-7; TRBD1 is a possible D gene (6 bases). The CDR3 is made up of 14 amino acids. The V and J ends lost 3 bases and 0 bases respectively, with 9 bases between them.

By share, this clonotype ranks as medium-sized. The chain combines TRBV29-1 with TRBJ1-2; possible D gene TRBD1, 5 bases. The CDR3 spans 12 residues. Between the trimmed V and J ends, which lost 5 bases and 3 bases, there was a span of 10 bases. CDR1 SQVTM and CDR2 ANQGSEA come from the germline V gene. CDR3 amino acids: CSVLGTDYGYTF. In DNA, the CDR3 is TGCAGCGTTTTAGGGACCGACTATGGCTACACCTTC.

This clonotype was counted a few times. The V call is TRBV19, the J call TRBJ2-7; no clear D. Looked up from germline, CDR1 is LNHDA and CDR2 is SQIVND (reference sequence). Deletions cut 3 bases from V and 2 bases from J, with 8 bases between. The CDR3 contains 13 residues. CDR3 residues: CASSMSTTYEQYF. The CDR3 bases are TGTGCCAGTAGTATGAGCACTACCTACGAGCAGTACTTC.

In this sample, this clonotype turned up a few times. This chain uses TRBV5-6 with TRBJ1-5; a possible D gene is TRBD1 (5 bases). The CDR3 is 13 amino acids. Germline CDR1 is SGHDT and CDR2 is YYEEEE. Trimming took 3 bases from V and 11 from J, leaving 15 bases between them. CDR3 region: CASSWGPNLAQHF. CDR3 nucleotides: TGTGCCAGCAGCTGGGGCCCGAACTTGGCCCAGCATTTT.

The V gene is TRBV7-9, the J gene TRBJ1-1, with a possible D match to TRBD1 (6 bases). This CDR3 contains 13 residues. Trimming stripped 5 bases from V and 4 bases from J, with 11 bases between. The germline V gene encodes CDR1 SEHNR and CDR2 FQNEAQ (reference sequence). CDR3 DNA sequence: TGTGCCAGCAGCGAAACAGGGAGCACTGAAGCTTTCTTT. Protein: CASSETGSTEAFF.

V gene TRBV7-9 combines with J gene TRBJ2-7; D remains ambiguous. The length of the CDR3 is 14 residues. Germline-derived CDR1 and CDR2 are SEHNR and FQNEAQ (reference sequence). Trimming cost V 0 bases and J 4 bases, with 10 bases left between them. In nucleotides, the CDR3 is TGTGCCAGCAGCTTAGCGGATCACCCTTACGAGCAGTACTTC. It yields the protein CASSLADHPYEQYF.

V is TRBV6-2 or TRBV6-3 and J is TRBJ2-7, with TRBD2 matching 8 bases. Germline CDR1 MNHEY, CDR2 SVGEGT. Trimming took 6 bases from V and 6 from J; bases not matched to a gene: 7. The CDR3 has 13 residues. CDR3 DNA: TGTGCCAGCAGCCCCGGGAGGGTAGGCGAGCAGTACTTC. Residues: CASSPGRVGEQYF.

This clonotype has only a few counts. The gene calls are TRBV6-5 and TRBJ2-7; weak D call: TRBD2 (5 bases). The germline V gene encodes CDR1 MNHEY and CDR2 SVGAGI. The CDR3 is made up of 16 amino acids. V dropped 0 bases and J dropped 3 bases, with 15 bases sitting between them. The CDR3 here is CASSYSGKGVGYEQYF. CDR3 DNA sequence: TGTGCCAGCAGTTACTCGGGTAAGGGAGTCGGCTACGAGCAGTACTTC.

This chain connects TRBV19 to TRBJ2-7, with D tentatively TRBD1 (6 bases). V shed 5 bases and J shed 4 bases, with 21 bases lying between them. This CDR3 is 16 amino acids long. CDR1 and CDR2 (germline): LNHDA, SQIVND (reference sequence). The CDR3 DNA reads TGTGCCAGTAGTCCAACCTCAGGGGAAAGCAGTTACGAGCAGTACTTC. Its translation: CASSPTSGESSYEQYF.

This clonotype turned up a few times. Compared with germline, one end of the junction differs, possibly owing to a read error. The rearrangement uses TRBV27 and TRBJ1-2; no firm D call. Germline V gene lookup returns CDR1 MNHEY and CDR2 SMNVEV (reference sequence). The CDR3 sequence is 12 residues long. The CDR3 nucleotides are TGTGCCAGCAGTTCCGGTTTACAAGGTTTCCACTTC. It specifies CASSSGLQGFHF.

This clonotype was seen many times. The chain carries TRBV5-4 and TRBJ1-2; D might be TRBD1 (5 bases). This CDR3 comprises 15 residues. V shed 4 bases and J shed 6 bases, with 19 bases lying between them. CDR1 is SGHNT, CDR2 YYREEE, per germline (reference sequence). The CDR3 DNA reads TGTGCCAGCAGCCGTCTCGGGGGGGAGCAAGATGGCTACACCTTC. As protein: CASSRLGGEQDGYTF. Using reference TRBV5-4 and TRBJ1-2 for the parts outside the CDR3, the full variable domain is ETGVTQSPTHLIKTRGQQVTLRCSSQSGHNTVSWYQQALGQGPQFIFQYYREEENGRGNFPPRFSGLQFPNYSSELNVNALELDDSALYLCASSRLGGEQDGYTFGSGTRLTVV.

This clonotype was counted a few times. The rearrangement uses TRBV7-9 and TRBJ2-1, with unresolved D. This CDR3 has 15 amino acids. The germline gives CDR1 SEHNR, CDR2 FQNEAQ (reference sequence). Trimming cost V 3 bases and J 1 base, with 10 bases left between them. The CDR3 sequence: CASSFYRVSYNEQFF. CDR3 sequence (DNA): TGTGCCAGCAGCTTTTACAGAGTTTCCTACAATGAGCAGTTCTTC.

This clonotype is medium-sized (0.01 to 0.1%) within its sample. The chain uses TRBV19 and TRBJ1-6; TRBD1 might be the D (5 bases). The V gene lost 5 bases and the J gene lost 4 bases, with 15 bases spanning the gap. Germline V CDR1 and CDR2: LNHDA, SQIVND (reference sequence). The CDR3 runs 16 residues. CDR3 coding DNA: TGTGCCAGTAGTCCCCGGCGGGGCGCGTATAATTCACCCCTCCACTTT. Its translation is CASSPRRGAYNSPLHF.

This clonotype was detected only a few times. The rearrangement joins TRBV5-4 to TRBJ1-2; TRBD1 matches at 9 bases. Germline trimming cut 2 bases from V and 6 bases from J; bases unmatched to any gene: 5. CDR1 SGHNT and CDR2 YYREEE come from the germline V gene (reference sequence). The CDR3 has 14 amino acids. Here the CDR3 DNA reads TGTGCCAGCAGCTTCGGGACAGGGACCGATGGCTACACCTTC. Translation: CASSFGTGTDGYTF.

A few counts support this clonotype. CDR3 in amino acids: CASSLPDRDSYEQYF. In DNA form, the CDR3 reads TGTGCCAGCAGCTTACCGGACAGGGACTCCTACGAGCAGTACTTC. The chain has TRBV7-9 and TRBJ2-7; TRBD1 matches 8 bases. Per the germline V gene, CDR1 is SEHNR and CDR2 is FQNEAQ (reference sequence). CDR3 length: 15 residues. J was trimmed by 0 bases and V by 2 bases; bases with no gene match: 3.

This clonotype is categorized as medium-sized. The chain recombines TRBV6-5 with TRBJ1-2; a possible D gene is TRBD1 (5 bases). V dropped 0 bases and J dropped 4 bases, with 12 bases sitting between them. This CDR3 comprises 15 residues. From germline, CDR1 is MNHEY and CDR2 SVGAGI. The DNA for the CDR3 is TGTGCCAGCAGTTACTCGATCGGTACAGGCTATGGCTACACCTTC. The encoded protein is CASSYSIGTGYGYTF.

This clonotype was observed a few times. This sequence joins TRBV19 and TRBJ1-1; D is unclear. Germline-derived CDR1 and CDR2 are LNHDA and SQIVND (reference sequence). V was pared by 6 bases and J by 6 bases, with 8 bases between. This CDR3 is 11 amino acids long. The CDR3 sequence: CASRWRAEAFF. The DNA for the CDR3 is TGTGCCAGTAGGTGGCGGGCTGAAGCTTTCTTT.

This clonotype was counted between two and nine times. This rearrangement joins TRBV9 to TRBJ1-1; D possibly corresponds to TRBD1 (6 bases). The V end was cut by 4 bases, the J end by 5 bases, with 12 bases between. This CDR3 comprises 13 residues. CDR1 and CDR2 from the germline V gene are SGDLS and YYNGEE. For the CDR3, the DNA is TGTGCCAGCAGCTCACAGGGACGGACTGAAGCTTTCTTT. Its protein is CASSSQGRTEAFF.

There are a few counts of this clonotype. J is TRBJ1-5 and V is TRBV6-2 or TRBV6-3; D perhaps matches TRBD1 (5 bases). The CDR3 is 12 residues long. Trimming took 8 bases from V and 2 from J, leaving 7 bases between them. Germline CDR1 MNHEY, CDR2 SVGEGT. CDR3 loop: CASGRGNQPQHF. CDR3 nucleotide sequence: TGTGCCAGCGGCAGGGGCAATCAGCCCCAGCATTTT.

This clonotype was observed a few times. CDR3 sequence reads: CASTTPRDREKLFF. The CDR3 DNA sequence: TGTGCCAGCACCACTCCGCGGGACCGAGAAAAACTGTTTTTT. The J gene is TRBJ1-4, the V gene TRBV5-5, with D perhaps matching TRBD1 (5 bases). This CDR3 has 14 residues. Trimming shortened V by 6 bases and J by 8 bases, and 17 bases separated the two germline ends. The germline V gene has CDR1 SGHKS and CDR2 YYEKEE (reference sequence).

A few counts support this clonotype. This sequence joins TRBV6-2 or TRBV6-3 and TRBJ2-5; 10 bases agree with TRBD2. With 5 bases clipped from V and 2 bases from J, the junction kept 8 bases outside the gene matches. This CDR3 comprises 16 residues. Germline V lookup: CDR1 MNHEY, CDR2 SVGEGT. CDR3 nucleotides: TGTGCCAGCAGTAGGGCGGGTAGCGGGGGGCAAGAGACCCAGTACTTC. Its translation is CASSRAGSGGQETQYF.

The table lists this clonotype with many counts. The rearrangement links TRBV14 to TRBJ2-7; D unclear. V lost 4 bases and J 3 bases, leaving 13 bases between the germline ends. This CDR3 contains 14 residues. Germline CDR1 reads SGHDN; CDR2 reads FVKESK. The CDR3, as DNA: TGTGCCAGCAGCCTAGGTTTCAGTTTCTACGAGCAGTACTTC. This gives the protein CASSLGFSFYEQYF.

In its sample, this clonotype ranks as medium-sized. The chain uses TRBV18 and TRBJ2-7, with D maybe TRBD2 (6 bases). Deletions cut 0 bases from V and 2 bases from J, with 8 bases between. The germline V gene has CDR1 KGHSH and CDR2 LQKENI. The CDR3 is 14 amino acids. The chain's CDR3 is CASSPPAGTYEQYF. CDR3 bases: TGTGCCAGCTCACCACCGGCGGGAACCTACGAGCAGTACTTC. Full variable domain (remainder filled in from reference TRBV18 and TRBJ2-7): NAGVMQNPRHLVRRRGQEARLRCSPMKGHSHVYWYRQLPEEGLKFMVYLQKENIIDESGMPKERFSAEFPKEGPSILRIQQVVRGDSAAYFCASSPPAGTYEQYFGPGTRLTVT.

This clonotype has only a few counts. A junction boundary mismatches the germline segment, possibly from a read error. The chain carries TRBV29-1 and TRBJ1-2; D remains ambiguous. CDR1 is SQVTM, CDR2 ANQGSEA, per germline. This CDR3 is built from 8 residues. CDR3 loop: CSVEGYTF. CDR3 nucleotides: TGCAGCGTCGAAGGCTACACCTTC.

In this sample, this clonotype is medium-sized. This chain links TRBV27 with TRBJ1-4; D unresolved. The CDR3 sequence is 15 residues long. V lost 5 bases and J 3 bases, leaving 13 bases between the germline ends. Germline lookup yields CDR1 MNHEY and CDR2 SMNVEV (reference sequence). The CDR3 spells CASSPQPISNEKLFF. CDR3 in DNA: TGTGCCAGCAGTCCGCAGCCCATTTCTAATGAAAAACTGTTTTTT.